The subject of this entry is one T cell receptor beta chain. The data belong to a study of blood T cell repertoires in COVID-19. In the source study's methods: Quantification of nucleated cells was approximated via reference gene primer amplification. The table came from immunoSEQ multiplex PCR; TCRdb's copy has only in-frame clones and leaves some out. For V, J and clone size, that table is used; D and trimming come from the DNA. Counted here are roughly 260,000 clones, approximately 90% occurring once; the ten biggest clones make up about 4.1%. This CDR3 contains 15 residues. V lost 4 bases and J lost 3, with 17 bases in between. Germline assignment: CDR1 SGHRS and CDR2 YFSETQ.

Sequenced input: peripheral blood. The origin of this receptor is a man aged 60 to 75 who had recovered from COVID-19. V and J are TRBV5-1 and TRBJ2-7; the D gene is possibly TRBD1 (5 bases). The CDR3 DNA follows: TGCGCCAGCAGCCTTATGCCAGGGCTCAACTACGAGCAGTACTTC. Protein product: CASSLMPGLNYEQYF.